Listed below are T cell receptor beta chains from one sample, sequenced in a study of shared clonotypes between healthy human individuals. This table comes from immunoSEQ multiplex PCR, and its TCRdb copy is limited to in-frame clones, with some not included. The data contain hundreds of thousands of clones, about 97% of them seen just once; the ten biggest clones take up about 0.06%. Sequencing was carried out using naive CD4+ T cells sorted from blood. The receptors shown here come from a young woman in good health. CDR3s include the opening cysteine and the closing phenylalanine or tryptophan. A D gene is named only where the DNA matches it firmly.

CDR3: CASSLSDDGELFF
DNA: TGTGCCAGCAGTTTATCGGATGACGGGGAGCTGTTTTTT
J: TRBJ2-2
D: .
V: TRBV27

CDR3: CASSKGSREQYF
DNA: TGTGCCAGCAGTAAGGGGTCTAGAGAGCAGTACTTC
J: TRBJ2-7
D: .
V: TRBV28

CDR3: CASSGGFITEAFF
DNA: TGTGCCAGCAGCGGGGGCTTCATCACTGAAGCTTTCTTT
J: TRBJ1-1
D: .
V: TRBV5-6

CDR3: CASSSSSRQNTGELFF
DNA: TGTGCCAGCAGTTCGTCGTCAAGACAGAACACCGGGGAGCTGTTTTTT
J: TRBJ2-2
D: .
V: TRBV6-6

CDR3: CASSYVIGTAGYEQYF
DNA: TGTGCCAGCAGTTACGTAATCGGGACGGCAGGCTACGAGCAGTACTTC
J: TRBJ2-7
D: .
V: TRBV27

CDR3: CASSLSLTTTDTQYF
DNA: TGTGCCAGCAGCTTATCCCTGACCACCACAGATACGCAGTATTTT
J: TRBJ2-3
D: .
V: TRBV11-3

CDR3: CASSQGGNTGELFF
DNA: TGTGCCAGCAGCCAGGGGGGGAACACCGGGGAGCTGTTTTTT
J: TRBJ2-2
D: .
V: TRBV28

CDR3: CASLGGALVTEAFF
DNA: TGTGCCAGCCTGGGGGGGGCTCTGGTAACTGAAGCTTTCTTT
J: TRBJ1-1
D: .
V: TRBV28

CDR3: CASSLGTGGMYEQYF
DNA: TGCGCCAGCAGTCTTGGGACAGGGGGCATGTACGAGCAGTACTTC
J: TRBJ2-7
D: TRBD1
V: TRBV10-2

CDR3: CAISERGTGIGYTF
DNA: TGTGCCATCAGTGAGAGGGGGACAGGGATCGGCTACACCTTC
J: TRBJ1-2
D: TRBD1
V: TRBV10-3

CDR3: CASSNRDGLRPQHF
DNA: TGTGCCAGCAGCAACCGGGACGGCCTGCGGCCCCAGCATTTT
J: TRBJ1-5
D: .
V: TRBV2

CDR3: CASSLYQTGYGYTF
DNA: TGTGCCAGCAGTTTGTATCAAACAGGCTATGGCTACACCTTC
J: TRBJ1-2
D: .
V: TRBV28